What follows are 17 T cell receptor beta chains derived from one specimen sequenced in a study of T cells in Graves' hyperthyroidism and ophthalmopathy. The CDR3 regions of TCR beta were amplified from RNA transcripts. First-round RT-PCR of the TCR CDR3 relied on the HTBI primer set. TCRdb called the multiplex PCR reads again in MiXCR, with one record for every CDR3 protein. The sample records over 500,000 distinct CDR3 sequences, about 16% being singletons. The sequenced material came from blood. These receptors were collected from a young woman with Graves' ophthalmopathy.

The chain uses TRBV11-2 and TRBJ1-1; no definite D call. V was trimmed by 3 bases and J by 3 bases, leaving 11 bases between them. The CDR3 is 14 amino acids. The germline V gene encodes CDR1 SGHAT and CDR2 FQNNGV. In nucleotides, the CDR3 is TGTGCCAGCAGCTTGGAAAGTGGGTACACTGAAGCTTTCTTT. Residues: CASSLESGYTEAFF.

This clonotype was picked up many times. This chain uses TRBV11-2 with TRBJ1-1; no definite D call. Germline loops: CDR1 SGHAT, CDR2 FQNNGV. The CDR3 length is 14 residues. V lost 0 bases, J lost 6 bases, and 11 bases lay in between. CDR3 DNA: TGTGCCAGCAGCTTAGATCAGGTGGACCCTGAAGCTTTCTTT. Translating it yields CASSLDQVDPEAFF. Full variable domain (missing parts from reference TRBV11-2 and TRBJ1-1): EAGVAQSPRYKIIEKRQSVAFWCNPISGHATLYWYQQILGQGPKLLIQFQNNGVVDDSQLPKDRFSAERLKGVDSTLKIQPAKLEDSAVYLCASSLDQVDPEAFFGQGTRLTVV.

This sequence joins TRBV27 and TRBJ1-4; the D is unclear. Trimming left V 3 bases short and J 4 bases short, with 3 bases between. Per germline, CDR1 MNHEY and CDR2 SMNVEV (reference sequence). The CDR3 extends over 12 amino acids. CDR3 DNA: TGTGCCAGCAGTTTTGTTAATGAAAAACTGTTTTTT. Amino acids: CASSFVNEKLFF.

V and J are TRBV7-2 and TRBJ2-7, with D unclear. The germline gives CDR1 SGHTA, CDR2 FQGNSA. Trimming took off 5 bases at V and 0 bases at J, with 11 bases between the two ends. The CDR3 contains 14 residues. This chain's CDR3 is CASSHDRPSYEQYF. CDR3 in DNA: TGTGCCAGCAGCCATGACCGGCCCTCCTACGAGCAGTACTTC.

There are a few counts of this clonotype. This chain uses TRBV28 with TRBJ1-5; D gene uncertain. Germline assignment: CDR1 MDHEN and CDR2 SYDVKM. Between the trimmed V and J ends, which lost 2 bases and 9 bases, there was a span of 8 bases. The CDR3 runs to 12 residues. The chain's CDR3 is CASSLIERPQHF. The CDR3 coding sequence is TGTGCCAGCAGTTTAATTGAGCGGCCCCAGCATTTT. Together with reference TRBV28 and TRBJ1-5, the CDR3 gives the full variable domain: DVKVTQSSRYLVKRTGEKVFLECVQDMDHENMFWYRQDPGLGLRLIYFSYDVKMKEKGDIPEGYSVSREKKERFSLILESASTNQTSMYLCASSLIERPQHFGDGTRLSIL.

This clonotype has at least ten counts. This rearrangement joins TRBV28 to TRBJ2-3, with 10 bases matching TRBD2. V trimming: 6 bases; J trimming: 4 bases; junction bases outside the gene matches: 10. This CDR3 is built from 16 residues. Looked up from germline, CDR1 is MDHEN and CDR2 is SYDVKM. The CDR3 DNA reads as TGTGCCAGCAGACAAACCCTAGCGGGAGATGCAGATACGCAGTATTTT. This encodes CASRQTLAGDADTQYF.

The rearrangement links TRBV10-3 to TRBJ2-4, with D uncertain. V was clipped by 2 bases and J by 0 bases, with 11 bases between them. This CDR3 is built from 16 residues. Germline values: CDR1 ENHRY, CDR2 SYGVKD. For the CDR3, the DNA is TGTGCCATCAGTGAGAGGTTAGACTCAGCCAAAAACATTCAGTACTTC. Residues: CAISERLDSAKNIQYF.

A word on this clonotype: With a much larger clone just one base away, this may be a read error. The CDR3 loop is CASSPRQHTYGQYF. CDR3 bases: TGTGCCAGCAGTCCCCGACAGCACACCTACGGGCAGTACTTC. The chain carries TRBV28 and TRBJ2-7, with D perhaps TRBD1 (5 bases). The CDR3 extends over 14 amino acids. Germline CDR1 reads MDHEN; CDR2 reads SYDVKM.

This clonotype was recorded at least ten times. The chain employs TRBV28 and TRBJ1-5; 7 bases are shared with TRBD1. The V and J ends lost 9 bases and 0 bases, in that order; junction bases with no gene match: 2. The CDR3 totals 13 residues. Looked up from germline, CDR1 is MDHEN and CDR2 is SYDVKM. CDR3 in amino acids: CASRTGSNQPQHF. In nucleotides, the CDR3 is TGTGCCAGTAGGACAGGTAGCAATCAGCCCCAGCATTTT.

This clonotype was counted between two and nine times. The rearrangement joins TRBV25-1 to TRBJ2-1; 10 positions match TRBD2. The junction had 17 bases not matched to a gene; V was cut back by 2 bases and J by 10 bases. CDR1 is MGHDK, CDR2 SYGVNS, per germline. This CDR3 has 18 residues. The CDR3 region is CASSEGFWLAGVNVEQFF. The CDR3 nucleotides read TGTGCCAGCAGTGAAGGGTTCTGGCTAGCGGGGGTGAATGTGGAGCAGTTCTTC. Looking up the rest from reference TRBV25-1 and TRBJ2-1 gives the full variable domain: EADIYQTPRYLVIGTGKKITLECSQTMGHDKMYWYQQDPGMELHLIHYSYGVNSTEKGDLSSESTVSRIRTEHFPLTLESARPSHTSQYLCASSEGFWLAGVNVEQFFGPGTRLTVL.

The chain recombines TRBV4-2 with TRBJ1-2; D unresolved. CDR3 length: 17 amino acids. V lost 4 bases and J lost 0, with 18 bases in between. Germline assignment: CDR1 LGHNA and CDR2 YNFKEQ. The CDR3 reads CASSPQGYPGTNYGYTF. CDR3 in DNA: TGTGCCAGCAGCCCCCAAGGTTATCCGGGTACTAACTATGGCTACACCTTC.

In its sample, this clonotype was seen a few times. The missing conserved phenylalanine or tryptophan at the end of this CDR3 makes a read error likely. The V and J genes are TRBV28 and TRBJ1-1, with a weak D call TRBD1 (6 bases). Looked up from germline, CDR1 is MDHEN and CDR2 is SYDVKM. V gave up 6 bases and J gave up 5 bases, with 13 bases separating them. The CDR3 contains 13 residues. The CDR3 bases are TGTGCCAGCAGCCAACAAGGGGGGACTGAAGCTTTCCTT. Translated, it gives CASSQQGGTEAFL.

In its sample, this clonotype was seen a few times. The rearrangement links TRBV20-1 to TRBJ2-7, with 12 nucleotides matching TRBD2. This CDR3 region has 17 residues. The ends lost 5 bases at V and 4 bases at J; junction bases unmatched: 15. Germline V gene sequence: CDR1 DFQATT, CDR2 SNEGSKA (reference sequence). The CDR3 bases are TGCAGTGCTCCCGACCCTAGCGGGAGGGCCTTTTTTTACGAGCAGTACTTC. It encodes CSAPDPSGRAFFYEQYF.

This clonotype was seen once. This may come from a read error, since a much larger clone is one base off. The CDR3 DNA is TGCAGCGTCGGACCGGGACAGACTCACGAGCAGTACTTC. Protein sequence: CSVGPGQTHEQYF. The chain combines TRBV29-1 with TRBJ2-7; 7 positions match TRBD1. The CDR3 totals 13 residues. The germline V gene has CDR1 SQVTM and CDR2 ANQGSEA. Germline trimming cut 6 bases from V and 5 bases from J; bases unmatched to any gene: 10.

The V gene is TRBV18, the J gene TRBJ2-3, with 16 nucleotides matching TRBD2. There are 17 residues in the CDR3. Germline V CDR1 and CDR2: KGHSH, LQKENI. The V segment lost 2 bases and the J segment 6 bases; nucleotides outside the gene matches: 5. CDR3 residues: CASSPKGLAGGHDTQYF. In DNA, the CDR3 is TGTGCCAGCTCACCAAAGGGACTAGCGGGAGGGCATGATACGCAGTATTTT.

This clonotype came up a few times. The V call is TRBV5-1, the J call TRBJ1-4; D call uncertain. The germline V gene encodes CDR1 SGHRS and CDR2 YFSETQ. There are 16 residues in the CDR3. The germline V and J ends were trimmed by 4 bases and 0 bases, with 13 bases remaining between them. The CDR3 protein is CASSPSARTTNEKLFF. In nucleotides, the CDR3 is TGCGCCAGCAGCCCCTCGGCCAGAACAACTAATGAAAAACTGTTTTTT.

This clonotype was recorded many times. The V gene is TRBV12-3 or TRBV12-4, the J gene TRBJ2-7, with D possibly matching TRBD2 (6 bases). The CDR3 length is 15 residues. V lost 6 bases and J lost 0, with 15 bases in between. CDR3 sequence reads: CASRPGGGSSYEQYF. CDR3 sequence (DNA): TGTGCCAGCAGACCCGGGGGTGGGAGCTCCTACGAGCAGTACTTC.